These 30 T cell receptor beta chains were sequenced from one sample in a study of T cells in Graves' hyperthyroidism and ophthalmopathy. RNA transcripts were the template for amplifying TCR beta CDR3 regions. HTBI primers were the set used in a first-round RT-PCR of the TCR CDR3. TCRdb passed the multiplex PCR reads through MiXCR, listing each CDR3 protein once. The profile shows hundreds of thousands of distinct CDR3 sequences, 15% to 20% of them singletons. The sequenced sample consisted of blood. The origin of the receptors is a woman between 50 and 59 years old with Graves' hyperthyroidism that later progressed to Graves' ophthalmopathy.

The CDR3 loop reads CASSRGGTGGTDTQYF. CDR3 nucleotide sequence: TGTGCCAGCAGTCGAGGGGGGACAGGTGGTACAGATACGCAGTATTTT. V usage is TRBV6-1 and J usage is TRBJ2-3, with 8 bases matching TRBD1. In germline, CDR1 is MNHNS, CDR2 SASEGT. The CDR3 is 16 amino acids. V lost 5 bases, J lost 3 bases, and 10 bases stayed unmatched.

This clonotype was observed a handful of times. The J gene is TRBJ2-1, the V gene TRBV4-1; weak D call: TRBD1 (6 bases). This CDR3 comprises 17 residues. Per the germline V gene, CDR1 is MGHRA and CDR2 is YSYEKL. V dropped 6 bases and J dropped 9 bases, with 27 bases sitting between them. The CDR3 nucleotides read TGCGCCAGCAGGCCCATAGGCCTCGGGGACACCGTCGGTGAGCAGTTCTTC. Protein product: CASRPIGLGDTVGEQFF.

The table lists this clonotype with many counts. This sequence joins TRBV30 and TRBJ2-5; either TRBD1 or TRBD2 may supply D (5 bases each). Germline CDR1 GTSNPN, CDR2 SVGIG (reference sequence). V shed 2 bases and J shed 3 bases, with 10 bases lying between them. There are 13 residues in the CDR3. CDR3 nucleotide sequence: TGTGCCTGGAGTCTGGTGGGGGAAGAGACCCAGTACTTC. It yields the protein CAWSLVGEETQYF. The whole variable domain, filled in from reference TRBV30 and TRBJ2-5, reads SQTIHQWPATLVQPVGSPLSLECTVEGTSNPNLYWYRQAAGRGLQLLFYSVGIGQISSEVPQNLSASRPQDRQFILSSKKLLLSDSGFYLCAWSLVGEETQYFGPGTRLLVL.

This clonotype was seen more than once but under ten times. CDR3: CASSLDLRAGVLGTDTQYF. Here the CDR3 DNA reads TGCGCCAGCAGCTTGGACCTCCGTGCGGGGGTCCTTGGCACAGATACGCAGTATTTT. This chain uses TRBV5-1 with TRBJ2-3; 7 bases are shared with TRBD2. The V gene end was trimmed by 0 bases and the J gene end by 1 base; junction bases not matched to a gene: 14. CDR1 is SGHRS and CDR2 is YFSETQ in the germline V gene. The CDR3 length is 19 residues.

This clonotype was recorded at least ten times. DNA for the CDR3: TGCGCCAGCAGCTTAAGGACAGCCTACGAGCAGTACTTC. Encoded protein: CASSLRTAYEQYF. This chain joins TRBV5-1 and TRBJ2-7, with D possibly being TRBD1 (6 bases). V shed 2 bases and J shed 2 bases, with 8 bases lying between them. Looked up from germline, CDR1 is SGHRS and CDR2 is YFSETQ. The CDR3 consists of 13 residues.

This clonotype has just a few counts. V is TRBV14 and J is TRBJ2-7; the D is unclear. CDR1 and CDR2 (germline): SGHDN, FVKESK. This CDR3 spans 15 amino acids. V was trimmed by 0 bases and J by 6 bases, leaving 15 bases between them. Written as DNA, the CDR3 is TGTGCCAGCAGCCAAGATTGGCCGGATCCGTCCGAGCAGTACTTC. Its translation: CASSQDWPDPSEQYF.

The chain employs TRBV11-2 and TRBJ1-1, with D possibly being TRBD1 (6 bases). The CDR3 extends over 15 amino acids. Between the trimmed V and J ends, which lost 1 base and 6 bases, there was a span of 15 bases. Germline V CDR1 and CDR2: SGHAT, FQNNGV. Here the CDR3 reads CASSLVGRGTAEAFF. The CDR3 DNA follows: TGTGCCAGCAGCTTAGTGGGCAGGGGAACGGCTGAAGCTTTCTTT.

The J gene is TRBJ2-3, the V gene TRBV5-1, with D hard to call. Germline loops: CDR1 SGHRS, CDR2 YFSETQ. The CDR3 has 13 amino acids. Trimming took 0 bases from V and 3 from J, leaving 5 bases between them. As DNA, the CDR3 is TGCGCCAGCAGCTTGGAGGAGACAGATACGCAGTATTTT. The encoded protein is CASSLEETDTQYF.

This clonotype appeared a few times. J is TRBJ2-2 and V is TRBV3-1, with TRBD1 identical over 10 bases. CDR1 LGHDT and CDR2 YNNKEL come from the germline V gene (reference sequence). The CDR3 has 17 residues. V shed 1 base and J 0 bases; nucleotides not matched to a gene: 2. The CDR3 sequence is CASSQVGTGANTGELFF. The CDR3 region has the DNA TGTGCCAGCAGCCAAGTCGGGACAGGGGCGAACACCGGGGAGCTGTTTTTT.

The sample holds a few counts of this clonotype. V is TRBV7-8 and J is TRBJ2-5, with TRBD1 matching 7 bases. J was trimmed by 1 base and V by 2 bases; bases with no gene match: 10. Germline values: CDR1 SGHVS, CDR2 FQNEAQ. The CDR3 sequence is 17 residues long. The CDR3 region is CASSLYFGDSPQETQYF. As DNA, the CDR3 is TGTGCCAGCAGCTTATACTTTGGGGACAGTCCCCAAGAGACCCAGTACTTC.

This clonotype was counted ten times or more. J is TRBJ2-7 and V is TRBV2, with no clear D. CDR1 is SNHLY and CDR2 is FYNNEI in the germline V gene. Trimming pared 6 bases from V and 0 bases from J, leaving 12 bases between. The CDR3 has 14 residues. The CDR3 DNA sequence: TGTGCCAGCAGAACTCGGGCCGTCTCCTACGAGCAGTACTTC. Protein sequence: CASRTRAVSYEQYF.

This clonotype has a count of ten or more. This chain joins TRBV5-1 and TRBJ2-4; 8 positions agree with TRBD1. The CDR3 runs to 15 residues. Germline V gene data show CDR1 as SGHRS and CDR2 as YFSETQ. The V and J ends lost 4 bases and 6 bases, in that order; junction bases with no gene match: 9. CDR3 protein: CASSPVSGQGNIQYF. The DNA of the CDR3 is TGCGCCAGCAGCCCAGTATCTGGACAGGGAAACATTCAGTACTTC.

There are a few counts of this clonotype. This rearrangement joins TRBV29-1 to TRBJ1-5; D not certain. Per the germline V gene, CDR1 is SQVTM and CDR2 is ANQGSEA. V lost 3 bases to trimming and J lost 0 bases, with 6 bases between them. The CDR3 extends over 13 amino acids. The CDR3 DNA reads TGCAGCGTTGAGTTTGGTAGCAATCAGCCCCAGCATTTT. This encodes CSVEFGSNQPQHF. Full variable domain (missing parts from reference TRBV29-1 and TRBJ1-5): SAVISQKPSRDICQRGTSLTIQCQVDSQVTMMFWYRQQPGQSLTLIATANQGSEATYESGFVIDKFPISRPNLTFSTLTVSNMSPEDSSIYLCSVEFGSNQPQHFGDGTRLSIL.

There are a few counts of this clonotype. The rearrangement uses TRBV14 and TRBJ2-7, with 8 bases aligning to TRBD2. With V trimmed by 0 bases and J by 5 bases, 12 bases remained unmatched. The CDR3 has 17 amino acids. Germline assignment: CDR1 SGHDN and CDR2 FVKESK. This CDR3 is CASSQEGARTSSHEQYF. CDR3 DNA: TGTGCCAGCAGCCAAGAGGGTGCGAGGACTAGCAGCCACGAGCAGTACTTC.

The table lists this clonotype with many counts. This chain connects TRBV12-3 or TRBV12-4 to TRBJ2-3, with D unclear. V dropped 6 bases and J dropped 5 bases, with 12 bases sitting between them. The CDR3 is 13 amino acids. CDR3 residues: CASRGIPQDTQYF. CDR3 in DNA: TGTGCCAGCAGGGGGATTCCCCAAGATACGCAGTATTTT.

This clonotype occurred many times. The gene calls are TRBV20-1 and TRBJ2-1; D possibly corresponds to TRBD1 (6 bases). The CDR3 extends over 14 amino acids. Trimming removed 6 bases at V and 5 bases at J, with 17 bases between. The germline gives CDR1 DFQATT, CDR2 SNEGSKA (reference sequence). The CDR3 here is CSAQKRDNNNEQFF. Written as DNA, the CDR3 is TGCAGTGCCCAAAAAAGGGACAATAACAATGAGCAGTTCTTC.

This clonotype was picked up a small number of times. This chain connects TRBV7-9 to TRBJ2-5, with 10 bases that match TRBD2. Germline trimming cut 6 bases from V and 5 bases from J; bases unmatched to any gene: 9. Germline lookup yields CDR1 SEHNR and CDR2 FQNEAQ (reference sequence). CDR3 length: 15 amino acids. CDR3 bases: TGTGCCAGCAGGCCTAGCAGCGGGGGGGCGGAGACCCAGTACTTC. This translates into CASRPSSGGAETQYF.

This clonotype occurred many times. The rearrangement links TRBV18 to TRBJ2-5; D could derive from TRBD1 or TRBD2 (6 bases each). This CDR3 is 14 amino acids long. Trimming removed 3 bases from V and 1 base from J, with 9 bases in between. Germline V gives CDR1 KGHSH, CDR2 LQKENI. The CDR3 coding sequence is TGTGCCAGCTCACCCACGGGGGCCCAAGAGACCCAGTACTTC. Translated: CASSPTGAQETQYF.

This clonotype has a single count. This may come from a read error, since a much larger clone is one base off. This chain uses TRBV3-1 with TRBJ2-1; a weak D match, TRBD2 (5 bases). Germline-derived CDR1 and CDR2 are LGHDT and YNNKEL (reference sequence). CDR3 size: 18 residues. As DNA, the CDR3 is TGTGCCAGCAGCCACCAGTCGACCGACGGAGGATCCTACAGTGAGCAGTTCTTC. This gives the protein CASSHQSTDGGSYSEQFF.

J is TRBJ2-5 and V is TRBV2; D is unclear. The CDR3 is made up of 14 amino acids. V was clipped by 6 bases and J by 3 bases, with 14 bases between them. The germline V gene encodes CDR1 SNHLY and CDR2 FYNNEI. CDR3 DNA sequence: TGTGCCAGCAGGCCCGACACGACCAAAGAGACCCAGTACTTC. The encoded protein is CASRPDTTKETQYF.

This clonotype has a count of ten or more. The chain couples TRBV5-1 to TRBJ2-3; 9 nucleotides line up with TRBD1. The CDR3 contains 14 residues. The germline gives CDR1 SGHRS, CDR2 YFSETQ. V dropped 1 base and J dropped 5; count of bases not matched to a gene: 2. The CDR3 coding sequence is TGCGCCAGCAGCTTGACAGGGGGCAGAGATACGCAGTATTTT. Protein sequence: CASSLTGGRDTQYF.

This clonotype has just a few counts. The chain uses TRBV20-1 and TRBJ1-4; 9 nucleotides agree with TRBD1. V was clipped by 0 bases and J by 1 base; unmatched bases: 9. CDR1 and CDR2 (germline): DFQATT, SNEGSKA (reference sequence). The CDR3 is 18 amino acids. This CDR3 is CSARDRYRGRLTNEKLFF. For the CDR3, the DNA is TGCAGTGCTAGAGATAGGTACAGGGGGCGTCTAACTAATGAAAAACTGTTTTTT.

V and J are TRBV6-1 and TRBJ1-1; D unresolved. CDR3 length equals 14 residues. The V end lost 5 bases, the J end lost 2 bases, and 12 bases lay between the germline ends. Looked up from germline, CDR1 is MNHNS and CDR2 is SASEGT. The CDR3 nucleotides are TGTGCCAGCAGTTATTGGGAGGCCAACACTGAAGCTTTCTTT. As protein: CASSYWEANTEAFF.

The chain combines TRBV4-1 with TRBJ1-3, with 7 nucleotides matching TRBD1. The CDR3 has 15 amino acids. V gave up 7 bases and J gave up 0 bases; unmatched junction bases: 6. Looked up from germline, CDR1 is MGHRA and CDR2 is YSYEKL. The CDR3 DNA reads as TGCGCCAGCAACACAGGGGTGCTCTCTGGAAACACCATATATTTT. Protein product: CASNTGVLSGNTIYF.

The genes are TRBV4-2 and TRBJ2-1, with D possibly TRBD1 on 6 matching bases. The germline V gene encodes CDR1 LGHNA and CDR2 YNFKEQ. The CDR3 consists of 14 residues. Between the trimmed V and J ends, which lost 0 bases and 8 bases, there was a span of 11 bases. CDR3 sequence (DNA): TGTGCCAGCAGCCAAGATAATCAGGGGTATGAGCAGTTCTTC. This encodes CASSQDNQGYEQFF.

The rearrangement links TRBV5-5 to TRBJ2-7; 14 nucleotides agree with TRBD2. Germline values: CDR1 SGHKS, CDR2 YYEKEE (reference sequence). With 0 bases clipped from V and 9 bases from J, the junction kept 5 bases outside the gene matches. This CDR3 contains 15 residues. CDR3 nucleotides: TGTGCCAGCAGCTTGGCCGCAGGACTAGCGGGAGGGCAGTACTTC. Translating it yields CASSLAAGLAGGQYF.

The chain joins TRBV19 to TRBJ1-5, with a tentative D call TRBD1 (5 bases). V shed 4 bases and J shed 2 bases, with 18 bases lying between them. The CDR3 runs to 17 residues. Germline CDR1 and CDR2: LNHDA and SQIVND (reference sequence). Written as DNA, the CDR3 is TGTGCCAGTAGTACAATAAGGGCAGGGAGGGGCAATCAGCCCCAGCATTTT. The encoded protein is CASSTIRAGRGNQPQHF.

The chain is built from TRBV10-3 and TRBJ2-3; tentative D call: TRBD2 (6 bases). The CDR3 has 15 amino acids. V dropped 8 bases and J dropped 3 bases, with 18 bases sitting between them. Germline loops: CDR1 ENHRY, CDR2 SYGVKD. The CDR3 loop reads CAIAAGRGGTDTQYF. CDR3 nucleotide sequence: TGTGCCATCGCCGCTGGAAGGGGAGGTACAGATACGCAGTATTTT.

This clonotype was observed many times. This chain joins TRBV12-3 or TRBV12-4 and TRBJ2-7, with TRBD1 matching over 11 bases. Trimming took 7 bases from V and 4 from J; bases not matched to a gene: 9. The CDR3 totals 15 residues. The DNA for the CDR3 is TGTGCCAGCACCACTATCAGGGACAGGGGGTACGAGCAGTACTTC. The encoded protein is CASTTIRDRGYEQYF.

This clonotype has a count of ten or more. The chain links TRBV11-2 to TRBJ2-1; D perhaps matches TRBD2 (5 bases). This CDR3 comprises 12 residues. Germline loops: CDR1 SGHAT, CDR2 FQNNGV. Trimming shortened V by 4 bases and J by 6 bases, and 7 bases separated the two germline ends. The chain's CDR3 is CASSYEGNEQFF. CDR3 DNA sequence: TGTGCCAGCAGCTACGAGGGCAATGAGCAGTTCTTC.